These T cell receptor beta chains were read from a single sample in a study of response to subunit inactivated influenza vaccine. TCRdb analysed the RT-PCR reads with MiXCR anew, one entry per CDR3 protein. Of more than 400,000 distinct CDR3 sequences in the sample, approximately 7.7% were seen once. Sequencing used PBMCs from blood, obtained roughly 24 months after vaccination. These receptors all stem from a man between 50 and 70 years old who received an inactivated influenza vaccine. Each CDR3 is given with its conserved first and last residue. Clone size is not always given. Where it is, it says once, few, many or a class for expanded clones.

>TRBV12-3/TRBV12-4|many|TRBJ2-7
CASSFGDRAYEQYF
>TRBV10-3|many|TRBJ1-2
CAIKGGTAGYGYTF
>TRBV5-1|NA|TRBJ1-1
CASSGPLQGGTEAFF
>TRBV27|NA|TRBJ2-5
CASSFQAGERETQYF
>TRBV7-8|few|TRBJ2-1
CASSQQGLVGNEQFF
>TRBV3-1|few|TRBJ2-7
CASSQPLGAKRSEQYF
>TRBV5-1|few|TRBJ1-2
CASSLVGQHGYTF
>TRBV15|NA|TRBJ1-5
CATSRGPGESQPQHF
>TRBV28|few|TRBJ2-2
CASSPRNTGELFF
>TRBV5-1|NA|TRBJ1-4
CASSYMGQEDKLFF
>TRBV20-1|NA|TRBJ2-1
CSAIIGDRAQFF
>TRBV7-8|many|TRBJ1-1
CASSLLLRGTEAFF
>TRBV11-2|many|TRBJ2-5
CASSLAFRGGETQYF
>TRBV5-1|many|TRBJ2-2
CASSRPGASAGELFF
>TRBV6-1|few|TRBJ2-7
CASSVDEKYEQYF
>TRBV5-1|NA|TRBJ2-7
CASSLGGRGYYEQYF
>TRBV24-1|many|TRBJ1-6
CATSGTRHNSPLHF
>TRBV4-3|many|TRBJ2-1
CASSQDTSRGREVEQFF
>TRBV19|few|TRBJ2-1
CASSHRLAYYNEQFF
>TRBV7-2|NA|TRBJ2-2
CASSLRERLATGELFF
>TRBV4-2|few|TRBJ2-1
CASSQGGLAGRGDNEQFF
>TRBV12-3/TRBV12-4|few|TRBJ1-4
CASSFYGGNEKLFF
>TRBV21-1|few|TRBJ2-7
CASSKVKGPKKVEQYF
>TRBV28|few|TRBJ2-1
CASSTARDRGTNEQFF
>TRBV2|many|TRBJ1-2
CASSEGQGRFGGYTF
>TRBV6-1|NA|TRBJ1-1
CASSEQGAVGNTEAFF
>TRBV6-2/TRBV6-3|few|TRBJ1-5
CASSLIGQDTQPQHF
>TRBV4-1|NA|TRBJ2-5
CASSQGQGRQTQYF
>TRBV7-2|few|TRBJ2-7
CASSSTPGTPPEQYF